This is a list of T cell receptor beta chains from one sample in a study of T cell responses to AZD1222 COVID-19 vaccine. Clones were sequenced by immunoSEQ multiplex PCR, and TCRdb holds only the in-frame ones, with some missing. The table lists around 100,000 clones, under 95% of them singletons. The starting material was peripheral blood, obtained on day 0 of AZD1222 vaccination. The receptors shown here come from an adult in good health. Both conserved end residues are part of each CDR3. A clone size is listed for some rows: how often the clone was seen (once, few, many), or a class if it is expanded.

j_call: TRBJ1-2; clone_size: once; v_call: TRBV7-8; cdr3_aa: CASSLGGVANYGYTF
j_call: TRBJ1-2; clone_size: NA; v_call: TRBV4-1; cdr3_aa: CASSPSVRDNYGYTF
j_call: TRBJ2-6; clone_size: NA; v_call: TRBV6-5; cdr3_aa: CASIPTLAGANVLTF
j_call: TRBJ2-7; clone_size: NA; v_call: TRBV16; cdr3_aa: CASSQDRLHEQYF
j_call: TRBJ1-1; clone_size: NA; v_call: TRBV19; cdr3_aa: CASSLDSTEAFF
j_call: TRBJ1-1; clone_size: NA; v_call: TRBV18; cdr3_aa: CASSPRADTEAFF
j_call: TRBJ2-5; clone_size: NA; v_call: TRBV2; cdr3_aa: CASSEARLANQETQYF
j_call: TRBJ2-1; clone_size: NA; v_call: TRBV6-5; cdr3_aa: CASRSIGLVSQEQFF
j_call: TRBJ1-5; clone_size: NA; v_call: TRBV3-1/TRBV3-2; cdr3_aa: CASSLSRGGGNQPQHF
j_call: TRBJ2-1; clone_size: NA; v_call: TRBV7-3; cdr3_aa: CASSIQPSDEQFF
j_call: TRBJ2-2; clone_size: NA; v_call: TRBV14; cdr3_aa: CASSQDGSGFRRTGELFF
j_call: TRBJ2-4; clone_size: NA; v_call: TRBV28; cdr3_aa: CASSFGGPPKNIQYF
j_call: TRBJ2-7; clone_size: NA; v_call: TRBV28; cdr3_aa: CASHGAGEASSYEQYF
j_call: TRBJ2-1; clone_size: NA; v_call: TRBV27; cdr3_aa: CASRTSGWINEQFF
j_call: TRBJ1-4; clone_size: NA; v_call: TRBV9; cdr3_aa: CASSVGGATNEKLFF
j_call: TRBJ1-2; clone_size: NA; v_call: TRBV3-1/TRBV3-2; cdr3_aa: CASSQDQLGLYGYTF
j_call: TRBJ2-7; clone_size: NA; v_call: TRBV6-5; cdr3_aa: CASRENRDIAYEQYF
j_call: TRBJ1-2; clone_size: NA; v_call: TRBV19; cdr3_aa: CASSNTDNYGYTF
j_call: TRBJ1-3; clone_size: once; v_call: TRBV7-9; cdr3_aa: CASSLDRAGNTIYF
j_call: TRBJ2-3; clone_size: NA; v_call: TRBV3-1/TRBV3-2; cdr3_aa: CASSQGAGVDTQYF
j_call: TRBJ1-4; clone_size: few; v_call: TRBV4-3; cdr3_aa: CASSQGGDGEKLFF
j_call: TRBJ1-6; clone_size: NA; v_call: TRBV7-2; cdr3_aa: CASSLMGQGNSPLHF
j_call: TRBJ1-5; clone_size: NA; v_call: TRBV19; cdr3_aa: CASSIVRTERNQPQHF
j_call: TRBJ2-2; clone_size: NA; v_call: TRBV18; cdr3_aa: CASSPREAGELFF
j_call: TRBJ2-3; clone_size: NA; v_call: TRBV5-5; cdr3_aa: CASSFEGGRGDTQYF
j_call: TRBJ1-1; clone_size: NA; v_call: TRBV6-5; cdr3_aa: CASSYSGGITEAFF
j_call: TRBJ2-2; clone_size: NA; v_call: TRBV5-1; cdr3_aa: CASSRNPTGGNTGELFF
j_call: TRBJ1-4; clone_size: NA; v_call: TRBV10-3; cdr3_aa: CAIGDGQGEKLFF
j_call: TRBJ1-1; clone_size: NA; v_call: TRBV29-1; cdr3_aa: CSVEGADRLNTEAFF
j_call: TRBJ1-3; clone_size: NA; v_call: TRBV27; cdr3_aa: CASSPRDSGDTIYF
j_call: TRBJ1-1; clone_size: NA; v_call: TRBV7-2; cdr3_aa: CASSLRGVTEAFF
j_call: TRBJ1-5; clone_size: NA; v_call: TRBV29-1; cdr3_aa: CSVEVGVNQPQHF
j_call: TRBJ2-5; clone_size: NA; v_call: TRBV5-1; cdr3_aa: CASSFQVMQETQYF
j_call: TRBJ2-1; clone_size: once; v_call: TRBV29-1; cdr3_aa: CSVSTSGSGGEQFF
j_call: TRBJ1-2; clone_size: few; v_call: TRBV29-1; cdr3_aa: CSVSDPGTANYGYTF
j_call: TRBJ2-7; clone_size: NA; v_call: TRBV6-5; cdr3_aa: CASSYSGGSGYEQYF
j_call: TRBJ2-1; clone_size: once; v_call: TRBV7-2; cdr3_aa: CASSLGPDNEQFF
j_call: TRBJ1-2; clone_size: NA; v_call: TRBV6-5; cdr3_aa: CASTGPLGGYTF
j_call: TRBJ2-3; clone_size: once; v_call: TRBV7-2; cdr3_aa: CASSFQVTDTQYF
j_call: TRBJ2-7; clone_size: NA; v_call: TRBV9; cdr3_aa: CASSVEGQSYEQYF
j_call: TRBJ1-1; clone_size: NA; v_call: TRBV18; cdr3_aa: CASSPGHPPSMNTEAFF
j_call: TRBJ1-4; clone_size: NA; v_call: TRBV7-6; cdr3_aa: CASRPGTVNEKLFF
j_call: TRBJ1-3; clone_size: NA; v_call: TRBV28; cdr3_aa: CASSLLSAGNTIYF
j_call: TRBJ1-3; clone_size: NA; v_call: TRBV12-3/TRBV12-4; cdr3_aa: CAGRQPSGNTIYF
j_call: TRBJ1-5; clone_size: NA; v_call: TRBV6-6; cdr3_aa: CASSYSAGGNQPQHF
j_call: TRBJ2-3; clone_size: few; v_call: TRBV6-4; cdr3_aa: CASSPRTSGADTQYF
j_call: TRBJ2-7; clone_size: NA; v_call: TRBV19; cdr3_aa: CASSITPSYEQYF
j_call: TRBJ1-4; clone_size: NA; v_call: TRBV6-2/TRBV6-3; cdr3_aa: CASSYSEKLFF
j_call: TRBJ2-4; clone_size: NA; v_call: TRBV6-6; cdr3_aa: CASSHIWGGPLNIQYF
j_call: TRBJ2-7; clone_size: once; v_call: TRBV7-2; cdr3_aa: CASSLEPTGLAYF
j_call: TRBJ2-7; clone_size: once; v_call: TRBV29-1; cdr3_aa: CSVLTGVGAGEQYF
j_call: TRBJ2-5; clone_size: NA; v_call: TRBV7-2; cdr3_aa: CASSLALALLPETQYF
j_call: TRBJ1-4; clone_size: NA; v_call: TRBV11-2; cdr3_aa: CASSLGRQMVNEKLFF
j_call: TRBJ2-7; clone_size: NA; v_call: TRBV6-6; cdr3_aa: CASSPLAPGHSYEQYF